The 13 T cell receptor beta chains listed next were all sequenced from one sample in a study of blood T cell repertoires in COVID-19. Repertoires were generated with immunoSEQ multiplex PCR, while TCRdb's copy carries only in-frame clones and drops some. The sample has 250,000 to 400,000 clones; 88% are singletons. Input material: peripheral blood. The receptors come from a woman under 40 with COVID-19, enrolled during active disease.

The chain has TRBV3-1 (or the pseudogene TRBV3-2) and TRBJ2-1, with a possible D match to TRBD2 (5 bases). The germline V and J ends were trimmed by 4 bases and 4 bases, with 23 bases remaining between them. CDR1 LGHDT and CDR2 YNNKEL come from the germline V gene (reference sequence). This CDR3 comprises 18 residues. As DNA, the CDR3 is TGTGCCAGCAGCCCGTCAAGAGCGGAAACCTCAAATTACAATGAGCAGTTCTTC. Translated, it gives CASSPSRAETSNYNEQFF.

This chain links TRBV12-3 or TRBV12-4 with TRBJ1-3; TRBD1 agrees at 8 bases. V lost 6 bases and J lost 4; bases outside the gene matches: 2. The CDR3 has 13 amino acids. CDR3 sequence (DNA): TGTGCCAGCAGCTGGACAGGGGGAAACACCATATATTTT. This gives the protein CASSWTGGNTIYF.

This clone has only a few counts. The V call is TRBV2, the J call TRBJ1-2; D is ambiguous. The CDR3 loop spans 13 amino acids. Trimming took 3 bases from V and 7 from J, leaving 12 bases between them. Germline V gives CDR1 SNHLY, CDR2 FYNNEI. CDR3 nucleotides: TGTGCCAGCAGTGAGCGGGGAGACGGTGGCTACACCTTC. Translated: CASSERGDGGYTF.

The chain is built from TRBV4-1 and TRBJ2-1, with 9 bases fitting TRBD2. Trimming took 4 bases from V and 7 from J; bases not matched to a gene: 8. The V gene's germline CDR1 is MGHRA and CDR2 YSYEKL. CDR3 length equals 15 residues. CDR3 in amino acids: CASSPGLARRNEQFF. The CDR3 coding sequence is TGCGCCAGCAGCCCGGGACTAGCCAGACGAAATGAGCAGTTCTTC.

The chain is built from TRBV18 and TRBJ1-6; D remains ambiguous. Germline assignment: CDR1 KGHSH and CDR2 LQKENI. CDR3 length equals 15 residues. The germline V and J ends were trimmed by 2 bases and 8 bases, with 13 bases remaining between them. CDR3 coding DNA: TGTGCCAGCTCACCATTGCCGGCGGAGGATTCACCCCTCCACTTT. Translation gives CASSPLPAEDSPLHF.

This clone appeared a single time. The chain combines TRBV5-1 with TRBJ2-5, with a tentative D call TRBD1 (6 bases). The CDR3 totals 16 residues. Looked up from germline, CDR1 is SGHRS and CDR2 is YFSETQ. V lost 6 bases, J lost 4 bases, and 22 bases lay in between. The CDR3 reads CASTPGTRQAVETQYF. In DNA, the CDR3 is TGCGCCAGCACCCCGGGGACGCGACAGGCAGTAGAGACCCAGTACTTC.

The chain has TRBV19 and TRBJ2-4; TRBD2 agrees at 7 bases. CDR3 length: 17 amino acids. The ends lost 0 bases at V and 0 bases at J; junction bases unmatched: 5. CDR1 is LNHDA and CDR2 is SQIVND in the germline V gene (reference sequence). CDR3 sequence reads: CASSIDKRGLAKNIQYF. CDR3 nucleotides: TGTGCCAGTAGTATAGACAAGCGGGGTCTAGCCAAAAACATTCAGTACTTC.

The chain uses TRBV27 and TRBJ2-2, with D tentatively TRBD1 (6 bases). CDR1 is MNHEY and CDR2 is SMNVEV in the germline V gene (reference sequence). The CDR3 sequence is 15 residues long. Trimming cost V 7 bases and J 2 bases, with 14 bases left between them. The CDR3 coding sequence is TGTGCCAGCACCCCTCTGGACAGTAACACCGGGGAGCTGTTTTTT. It yields the protein CASTPLDSNTGELFF.

The chain uses TRBV6-5 and TRBJ1-1; possible D gene TRBD1, 6 bases. Germline V lookup: CDR1 MNHEY, CDR2 SVGAGI. The CDR3 contains 13 residues. The V end lost 6 bases, the J end lost 11 bases, and 19 bases lay between the germline ends. This chain's CDR3 is CASRRGHLREAFF. CDR3 nucleotides: TGTGCCAGCAGGCGGGGACACCTGCGGGAGGCTTTCTTT.

V gene TRBV30 combines with J gene TRBJ1-2, with D perhaps matching TRBD1 (5 bases). Germline values: CDR1 GTSNPN, CDR2 SVGIG (reference sequence). The V end was cut by 1 base, the J end by 8 bases, with 17 bases between. This CDR3 region has 14 residues. The CDR3 DNA reads TGTGCCTGGAGTGGGGGTCGGGGACTCGGCGGCTACACCTTC. Encoded protein: CAWSGGRGLGGYTF.

The CDR3: CASSPKGQWLNYQPQHF. The DNA for the CDR3 is TGTGCCAGCAGCCCAAAGGGACAGTGGCTAAACTATCAGCCCCAGCATTTT. J is TRBJ1-5 and V is TRBV7-8, with TRBD1 matching over 7 bases. This CDR3 is built from 17 residues. Germline CDR1 reads SGHVS; CDR2 reads FQNEAQ. The V and J ends lost 5 bases and 5 bases, in that order; junction bases with no gene match: 15.

This clone occurred a few times. This chain links TRBV19 with TRBJ1-2; the match to TRBD1 covers 9 bases. The junction had 6 bases not matched to a gene; V was cut back by 5 bases and J by 8 bases. CDR3 length equals 13 residues. Germline CDR1 reads LNHDA; CDR2 reads SQIVND (reference sequence). CDR3 sequence: CASSGTGRHGYTF. The CDR3 DNA reads as TGTGCCAGTAGTGGGACAGGGAGACACGGCTACACCTTC. The variable domain in full, completed from reference TRBV19 and TRBJ1-2, reads DGGITQSPKYLFRKEGQNVTLSCEQNLNHDAMYWYRQDPGQGLRLIYYSQIVNDFQKGDIAEGYSVSREKKESFPLTVTSAQKNPTAFYLCASSGTGRHGYTFGSGTRLTVV.

This rearrangement joins TRBV29-1 to TRBJ1-1; D not certain. Deletions cut 3 bases from V and 3 bases from J, with 8 bases between. Germline V lookup: CDR1 SQVTM, CDR2 ANQGSEA. The CDR3 totals 12 residues. The CDR3 region is CSVDPPYTEAFF. In nucleotides, the CDR3 is TGCAGCGTTGACCCTCCGTACACTGAAGCTTTCTTT. The entire variable domain, with the rest obtained from reference TRBV29-1 and TRBJ1-1, is as follows: SAVISQKPSRDICQRGTSLTIQCQVDSQVTMMFWYRQQPGQSLTLIATANQGSEATYESGFVIDKFPISRPNLTFSTLTVSNMSPEDSSIYLCSVDPPYTEAFFGQGTRLTVV.